This T cell receptor (beta chain) was found in a study of control samples from healthy donors and cancer patients. The repertoire was sequenced with immunoSEQ multiplex PCR; TCRdb's copy has only in-frame clones and lacks some. The repertoire holds 46,000 or so clones, with roughly nine tenths as singletons. V shed 10 bases and J 0 bases; nucleotides not matched to a gene: 9. This CDR3 contains 15 residues. CDR1 and CDR2 from the germline V gene are ENHRY and SYGVKD. This sequence joins TRBV10-3 and TRBJ2-7; TRBD2 matches 10 bases. Sequenced sample: PBMCs. The source of this sequence is a man aged 30 to 45 with colorectal cancer. The CDR3 is CATRGLAESSYEQYV. CDR3 nucleotide sequence: TGTGCCACCCGAGGACTAGCGGAAAGCTCCTACGAGCAGTACGTC.